One and the same sample provided the 15 T cell receptor beta chains below, sequenced in a study of T cell responses to AZD1222 COVID-19 vaccine (dated by TCRdb to the early 2020s). The library was made by the immunoSEQ multiplex PCR assay. TCRdb re-hosts the immuneACCESS table, in-frame sequences only. Its copies lack some clones; in the studies checked, an unresolved V gene accounts for under half of them, and the cause for the rest is not known. The sample data list approximately 71,000 clones, and about three quarters of these were observed just once. Jointly, the top ten make up 9.5% to 13% of the sample. The time point label of this sample denotes: baseline before first vaccination. The specimen was peripheral blood, collected on day 0 of AZD1222 vaccination. The receptors stem from an adult in good health.

Here the CDR3 DNA reads TGTGCCAGCAGCTTAACGGACAGAACTCATCCTGCGGGTGGCTACACCTTC. This translates into CASSLTDRTHPAGGYTF. The chain recombines TRBV7-2 with TRBJ1-2, with D possibly matching TRBD1 (6 bases). Between the trimmed V and J ends, which lost 2 bases and 7 bases, there was a span of 23 bases. CDR1 SGHTA and CDR2 FQGNSA come from the germline V gene. The CDR3 totals 17 residues. The variable domain in full, with the rest retrieved from reference TRBV7-2 and TRBJ1-2, is GAGVSQSPSNKVTEKGKDVELRCDPISGHTALYWYRQSLGQGLEFLIYFQGNSAPDKSGLPSDRFSAERTGGSVSTLTIQRTQQEDSAVYLCASSLTDRTHPAGGYTFGSGTRLTVV.

This clone was counted once. The genes are TRBV6-5 and TRBJ1-6; D not certain. Trimming pared 7 bases from V and 4 bases from J, leaving 14 bases between. CDR3 length: 15 residues. Looked up from germline, CDR1 is MNHEY and CDR2 is SVGAGI. CDR3 in amino acids: CASTSTAVYNSPLHF. The CDR3 bases are TGTGCCAGCACCTCGACCGCAGTATATAATTCACCCCTCCACTTT.

This chain links TRBV18 with TRBJ2-2; D is uncertain. From germline, CDR1 is KGHSH and CDR2 LQKENI. Deletions cut 0 bases from V and 0 bases from J, with 8 bases between. The CDR3 spans 16 residues. The CDR3 DNA reads as TGTGCCAGCTCACCACCGGGTGGTTCGAACACCGGGGAGCTGTTTTTT. It codes for CASSPPGGSNTGELFF.

This chain uses TRBV29-1 with TRBJ2-3; 8 bases are shared with TRBD2. CDR1 is SQVTM, CDR2 ANQGSEA, per germline. The CDR3 contains 15 residues. V trimming: 1 base; J trimming: 4 bases; junction bases outside the gene matches: 7. The CDR3 bases are TGCAGCGTTGAAGGAAGGGGCGGGGGGCCAGATACGCAGTATTTT. Translated, it gives CSVEGRGGGPDTQYF.

This chain links TRBV12-3 or TRBV12-4 with TRBJ2-5, with D tentatively TRBD2 (6 bases). The CDR3 spans 13 residues. Trimming took off 3 bases at V and 4 bases at J, with 9 bases between the two ends. The CDR3 nucleotides read TGTGCCAGCAGTTTTTTGGAGGGAGAGACCCAGTACTTC. Its protein is CASSFLEGETQYF.

This chain uses TRBV9 with TRBJ2-1; TRBD2 matches at 14 bases. In germline, CDR1 is SGDLS, CDR2 YYNGEE. This CDR3 contains 15 residues. J gave up 9 bases and V 5 bases, and 7 bases lay outside the gene matches. CDR3 sequence: CASRETSGGVGEQFF. The DNA for the CDR3 is TGTGCCAGCAGGGAGACTAGCGGGGGGGTTGGTGAGCAGTTCTTC. Together with reference TRBV9 and TRBJ2-1, the CDR3 gives the full variable domain: DSGVTQTPKHLITATGQRVTLRCSPRSGDLSVYWYQQSLDQGLQFLIQYYNGEERAKGNILERFSAQQFPDLHSELNLSSLELGDSALYFCASRETSGGVGEQFFGPGTRLTVL.

The chain has TRBV5-1 and TRBJ2-7, with 9 bases identical to TRBD1. Looked up from germline, CDR1 is SGHRS and CDR2 is YFSETQ. The CDR3 runs to 13 residues. The V and J ends lost 6 bases and 5 bases, in that order; junction bases with no gene match: 6. CDR3 DNA sequence: TGCGCCAGCACCGGGACAGGGAGAGACGAGCAGTACTTC. It encodes CASTGTGRDEQYF.

The chain couples TRBV5-4 to TRBJ2-5; 12 nucleotides match TRBD2. The CDR3 sequence is 14 residues long. Per germline, CDR1 SGHNT and CDR2 YYREEE (reference sequence). J lost 4 bases, V lost 3 bases, and 1 base had no gene match. CDR3: CASSSSGGAETQYF. The CDR3 coding sequence is TGTGCCAGCAGCTCTAGCGGGGGGGCAGAGACCCAGTACTTC.

Details on this clone: Sequence at one end of the junction differs from germline and may be a read error. The V call is TRBV5-1, the J call TRBJ1-1; D ambiguous. CDR1 and CDR2 from the germline V gene are SGHRS and YFSETQ. This CDR3 region has 15 residues. For the CDR3, the DNA is TGCGCCAACAGCTCCGAGAGCGCTATGAACACTGAAGCTTTCTTT. Encoded protein: CANSSESAMNTEAFF.

This chain connects TRBV4-2 to TRBJ1-2; no firm D call. V was trimmed by 1 base and J by 8 bases, leaving 14 bases between them. Germline V gives CDR1 LGHNA, CDR2 YNFKEQ. This CDR3 contains 14 residues. In nucleotides, the CDR3 is TGTGCCAGCAGCCAAGTCGTCGACCCTGGGGGCTACACCTTC. Encoded protein: CASSQVVDPGGYTF.

V and J are TRBV2 and TRBJ1-4, with unresolved D. Trimming removed 7 bases from V and 7 bases from J, with 19 bases in between. The CDR3 is 15 residues long. CDR1 SNHLY and CDR2 FYNNEI come from the germline V gene. The CDR3 is CASTEGVTFGEKLFF. In DNA form, the CDR3 reads TGTGCCAGCACCGAAGGAGTGACTTTTGGTGAAAAACTGTTTTTT.

The rearrangement links TRBV9 to TRBJ1-6; D call uncertain. V was shortened by 0 bases and J by 0 bases, with 7 bases between the two germline ends. Germline CDR1 is SGDLS and CDR2 is YYNGEE. This CDR3 comprises 16 residues. The CDR3 sequence is CASSVAHSSYNSPLHF. The CDR3 bases are TGTGCCAGCAGCGTAGCTCACAGCTCCTATAATTCACCCCTCCACTTT.

The V call is TRBV5-8, the J call TRBJ1-1; D remains unclear. The CDR3 spans 15 residues. V was pared by 0 bases and J by 4 bases, with 13 bases between. Germline CDR1 reads SGHTS; CDR2 reads YDEGEE. The CDR3, as DNA: TGTGCCAGCAGCTTGGATCGGGGTGGGATCACTGAAGCTTTCTTT. This gives the protein CASSLDRGGITEAFF. The whole variable domain, filled in from reference TRBV5-8 and TRBJ1-1, reads EAGVTQSPTHLIKTRGQQATLRCSPISGHTSVYWYQQALGLGLQFLLWYDEGEERNRGNFPPRFSGRQFPNYSSELNVNALELEDSALYLCASSLDRGGITEAFFGQGTRLTVV.

V gene TRBV5-4 combines with J gene TRBJ2-3, with D uncertain. The germline V and J ends were trimmed by 0 bases and 4 bases, with 9 bases remaining between them. CDR3 length equals 14 residues. From germline, CDR1 is SGHNT and CDR2 YYREEE (reference sequence). CDR3 sequence reads: CASSLVSGADTQYF. Here the CDR3 DNA reads TGTGCCAGCAGCTTGGTATCCGGAGCAGATACGCAGTATTTT.

This sequence joins TRBV29-1 and TRBJ2-7, with 7 bases lining up with TRBD2. The CDR3 is 17 residues long. Germline V CDR1 and CDR2: SQVTM, ANQGSEA. The junction had 15 bases not matched to a gene; V was cut back by 4 bases and J by 0 bases. DNA of the CDR3: TGCAGCGTTGTATCCGGGCGACGGCGGGGGAGCTCCTACGAGCAGTACTTC. Translating gives CSVVSGRRRGSSYEQYF.